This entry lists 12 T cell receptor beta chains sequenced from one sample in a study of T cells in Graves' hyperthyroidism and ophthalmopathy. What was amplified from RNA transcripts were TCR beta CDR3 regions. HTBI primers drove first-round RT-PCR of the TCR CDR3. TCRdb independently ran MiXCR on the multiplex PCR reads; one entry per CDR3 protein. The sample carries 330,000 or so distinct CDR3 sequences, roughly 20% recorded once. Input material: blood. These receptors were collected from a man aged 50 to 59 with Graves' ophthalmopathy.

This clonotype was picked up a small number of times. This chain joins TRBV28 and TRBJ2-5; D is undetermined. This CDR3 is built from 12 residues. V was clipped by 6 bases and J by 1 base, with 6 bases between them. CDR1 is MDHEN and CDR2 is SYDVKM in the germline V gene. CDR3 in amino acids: CASRKVQETQYF. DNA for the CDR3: TGTGCCAGCAGAAAGGTCCAAGAGACCCAGTACTTC.

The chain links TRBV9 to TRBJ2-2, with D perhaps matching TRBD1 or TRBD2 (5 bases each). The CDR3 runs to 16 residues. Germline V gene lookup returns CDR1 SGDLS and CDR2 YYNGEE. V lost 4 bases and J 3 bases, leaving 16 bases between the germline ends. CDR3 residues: CASSPLEWDHTGELFF. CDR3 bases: TGTGCCAGCAGCCCCCTGGAGTGGGACCACACCGGGGAGCTGTTTTTT.

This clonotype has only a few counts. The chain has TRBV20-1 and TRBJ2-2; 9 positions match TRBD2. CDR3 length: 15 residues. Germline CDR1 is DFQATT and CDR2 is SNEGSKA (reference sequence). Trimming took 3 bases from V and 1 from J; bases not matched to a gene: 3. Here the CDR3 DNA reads TGCAGTGCTAGCCCTAGCGGGGTGAACACCGGGGAGCTGTTTTTT. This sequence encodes CSASPSGVNTGELFF.

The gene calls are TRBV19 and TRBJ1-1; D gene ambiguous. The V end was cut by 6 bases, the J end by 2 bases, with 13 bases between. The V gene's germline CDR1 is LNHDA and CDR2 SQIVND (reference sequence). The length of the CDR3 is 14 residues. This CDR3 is CASSPPLRNTEAFF. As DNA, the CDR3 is TGTGCCAGTAGCCCCCCGTTGAGAAACACTGAAGCTTTCTTT.

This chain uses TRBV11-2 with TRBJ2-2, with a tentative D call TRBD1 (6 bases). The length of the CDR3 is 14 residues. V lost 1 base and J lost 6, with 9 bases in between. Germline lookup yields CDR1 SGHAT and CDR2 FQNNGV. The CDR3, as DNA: TGTGCCAGCAGCTTAGTTGGGGGCGCCGGGGAGCTGTTTTTT. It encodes CASSLVGGAGELFF.

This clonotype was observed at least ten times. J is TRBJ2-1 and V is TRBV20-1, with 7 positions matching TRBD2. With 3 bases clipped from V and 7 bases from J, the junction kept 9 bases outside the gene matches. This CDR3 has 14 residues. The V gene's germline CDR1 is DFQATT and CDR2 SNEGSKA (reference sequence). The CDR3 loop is CSASVAGVGNEQFF. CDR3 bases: TGCAGTGCTAGCGTGGCGGGAGTGGGGAATGAGCAGTTCTTC.

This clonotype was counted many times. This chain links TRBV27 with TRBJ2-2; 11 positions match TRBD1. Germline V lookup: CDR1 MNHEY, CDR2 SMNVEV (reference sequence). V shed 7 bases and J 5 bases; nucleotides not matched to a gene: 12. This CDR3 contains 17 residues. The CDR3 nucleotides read TGTGCCAGCACCCCGACTTATGGGACAGGGGGGACCGGGGAGCTGTTTTTT. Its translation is CASTPTYGTGGTGELFF.

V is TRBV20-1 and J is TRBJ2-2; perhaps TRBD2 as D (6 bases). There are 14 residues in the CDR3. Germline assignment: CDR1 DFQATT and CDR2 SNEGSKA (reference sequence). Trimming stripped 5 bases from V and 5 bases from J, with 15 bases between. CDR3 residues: CSASRLEDTGELFF. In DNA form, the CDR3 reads TGCAGTGCTTCAAGACTAGAAGATACCGGGGAGCTGTTTTTT.

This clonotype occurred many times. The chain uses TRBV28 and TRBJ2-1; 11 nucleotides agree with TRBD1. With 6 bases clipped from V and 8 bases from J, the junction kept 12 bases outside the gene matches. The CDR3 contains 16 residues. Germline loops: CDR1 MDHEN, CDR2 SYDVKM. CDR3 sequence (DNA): TGTGCCAGCAGCGACCCGGGACAGGGGGTTGGGGATGAGCAGTTCTTC. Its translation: CASSDPGQGVGDEQFF.

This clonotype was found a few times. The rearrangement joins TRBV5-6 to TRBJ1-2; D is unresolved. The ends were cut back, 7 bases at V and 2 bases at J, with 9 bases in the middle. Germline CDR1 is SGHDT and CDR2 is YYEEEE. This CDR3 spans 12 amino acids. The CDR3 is CASYSGNYGYTF. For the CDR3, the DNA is TGTGCCAGCTACAGCGGAAACTATGGCTACACCTTC. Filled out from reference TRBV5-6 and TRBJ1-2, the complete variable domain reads DAGVTQSPTHLIKTRGQQVTLRCSPKSGHDTVSWYQQALGQGPQFIFQYYEEEERQRGNFPDRFSGHQFPNYSSELNVNALLLGDSALYLCASYSGNYGYTFGSGTRLTVV.

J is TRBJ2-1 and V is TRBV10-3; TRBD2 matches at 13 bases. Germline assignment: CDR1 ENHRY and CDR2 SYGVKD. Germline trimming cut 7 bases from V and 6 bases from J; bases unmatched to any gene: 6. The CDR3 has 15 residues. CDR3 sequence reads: CAINSLAGGGNEQFF. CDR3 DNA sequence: TGTGCCATCAACTCACTAGCGGGAGGGGGCAATGAGCAGTTCTTC.

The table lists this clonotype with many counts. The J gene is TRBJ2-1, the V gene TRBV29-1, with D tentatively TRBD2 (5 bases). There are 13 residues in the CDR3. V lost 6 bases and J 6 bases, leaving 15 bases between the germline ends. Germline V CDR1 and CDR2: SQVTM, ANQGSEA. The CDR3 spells CSVYVGVGNEQFF. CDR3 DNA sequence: TGCAGCGTGTATGTGGGAGTGGGCAATGAGCAGTTCTTC.